The table lists the clone carrying this T cell receptor beta chain with a count of one. The antigen remains undetermined. The sample comes from a study of brain T cells in children with intractable seizures. Study-wide results and limits: Viral specificity was inferred only from CDR3 similarity; HCMV serostatus was unknown. Clones missing pre-surgery may reflect undersampling of that blood sample.

The repertoire was sequenced with immunoSEQ multiplex PCR; TCRdb's copy has only in-frame clones and lacks some. Seen here are some 41,000 clones, 80% to 95% observed once, and the top ten hold roughly 6.5%. CDR3 length: 12 amino acids. The V gene's germline CDR1 is SGHDT and CDR2 YYEEEE. Deletions cut 0 bases from V and 4 bases from J, with 4 bases between. At least one anti-epileptic drug was given before surgery. The sequence derives from a girl aged 2 to 10 with tuberous sclerosis and intractable seizures. This chain connects TRBV5-6 to TRBJ1-1; no clear D. Sequenced material: peripheral blood, taken at surgery. For the CDR3, the DNA is TGTGCCAGCAGCTTGGTTAGCACTGAAGCTTTCTTT. Amino acids: CASSLVSTEAFF.